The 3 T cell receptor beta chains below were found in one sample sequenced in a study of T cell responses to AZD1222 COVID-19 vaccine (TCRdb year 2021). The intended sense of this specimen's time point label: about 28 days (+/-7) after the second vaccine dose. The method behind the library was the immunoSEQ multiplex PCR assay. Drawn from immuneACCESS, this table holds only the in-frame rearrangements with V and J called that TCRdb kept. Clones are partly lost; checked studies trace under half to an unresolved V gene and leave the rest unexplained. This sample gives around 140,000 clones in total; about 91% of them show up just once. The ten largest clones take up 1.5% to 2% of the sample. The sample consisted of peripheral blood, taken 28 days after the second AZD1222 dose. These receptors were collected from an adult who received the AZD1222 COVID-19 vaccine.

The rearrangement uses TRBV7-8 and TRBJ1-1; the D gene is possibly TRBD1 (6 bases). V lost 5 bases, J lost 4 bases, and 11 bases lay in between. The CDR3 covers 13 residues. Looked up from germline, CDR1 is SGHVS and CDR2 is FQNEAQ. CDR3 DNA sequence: TGTGCCAGCAGCCCCAGGGGTGGCACTGAAGCTTTCTTT. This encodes CASSPRGGTEAFF.

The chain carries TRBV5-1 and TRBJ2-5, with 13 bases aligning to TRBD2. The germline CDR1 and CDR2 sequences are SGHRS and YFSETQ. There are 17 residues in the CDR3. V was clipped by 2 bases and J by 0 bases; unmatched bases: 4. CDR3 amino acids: CASSFGLAGAYQETQYF. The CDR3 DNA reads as TGCGCCAGCAGCTTTGGACTAGCGGGGGCCTACCAAGAGACCCAGTACTTC.

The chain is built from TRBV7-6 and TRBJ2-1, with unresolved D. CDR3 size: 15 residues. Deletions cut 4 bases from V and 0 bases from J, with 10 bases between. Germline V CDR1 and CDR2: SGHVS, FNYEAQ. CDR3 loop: CASSSTVSSYNEQFF. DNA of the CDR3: TGTGCCAGCAGCTCAACAGTGAGCTCCTACAATGAGCAGTTCTTC. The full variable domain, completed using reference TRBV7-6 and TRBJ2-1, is GAGVSQSPRYKVTKRGQDVALRCDPISGHVSLYWYRQALGQGPEFLTYFNYEAQQDKSGLPNDRFSAERPEGSISTLTIQRTEQRDSAMYRCASSSTVSSYNEQFFGPGTRLTVL.